Listed here are 3 T cell receptor beta chains from one sample, sequenced in a study of early stage breast cancer tumors. The table came from immunoSEQ multiplex PCR; TCRdb's copy has only in-frame clones and leaves some out. In the table there are some 70,000 clones, under 85% of which are singletons. Sequenced material: blood. The origin of the receptors is a person in their sixties or seventies with breast cancer.

The rearrangement links TRBV14 to TRBJ1-2; D is unclear. The CDR3 contains 13 residues. Germline loops: CDR1 SGHDN, CDR2 FVKESK. Trimming cost V 3 bases and J 7 bases, with 12 bases left between them. In DNA form, the CDR3 reads TGTGCCAGCAGCCATCAAAGGGAAGGTGGCTACACCTTC. This sequence encodes CASSHQREGGYTF.

This sequence joins TRBV4-1 and TRBJ2-1; tentatively, D is TRBD1 (5 bases). V dropped 4 bases and J dropped 8 bases, with 15 bases sitting between them. This CDR3 has 14 amino acids. Germline CDR1 reads MGHRA; CDR2 reads YSYEKL. CDR3 sequence (DNA): TGCGCCAGCAGCCCTGGCCCCAGGGTCGATGAGCAGTTCTTC. This codes for CASSPGPRVDEQFF.

This rearrangement joins TRBV11-2 to TRBJ2-7, with D uncertain. The ends were cut back, 5 bases at V and 1 base at J, with 3 bases in the middle. Germline values: CDR1 SGHAT, CDR2 FQNNGV. The CDR3 sequence is 11 residues long. This CDR3 reads CASSPSYEQYF. CDR3 coding DNA: TGTGCCAGCAGCCCGTCCTACGAGCAGTACTTC.